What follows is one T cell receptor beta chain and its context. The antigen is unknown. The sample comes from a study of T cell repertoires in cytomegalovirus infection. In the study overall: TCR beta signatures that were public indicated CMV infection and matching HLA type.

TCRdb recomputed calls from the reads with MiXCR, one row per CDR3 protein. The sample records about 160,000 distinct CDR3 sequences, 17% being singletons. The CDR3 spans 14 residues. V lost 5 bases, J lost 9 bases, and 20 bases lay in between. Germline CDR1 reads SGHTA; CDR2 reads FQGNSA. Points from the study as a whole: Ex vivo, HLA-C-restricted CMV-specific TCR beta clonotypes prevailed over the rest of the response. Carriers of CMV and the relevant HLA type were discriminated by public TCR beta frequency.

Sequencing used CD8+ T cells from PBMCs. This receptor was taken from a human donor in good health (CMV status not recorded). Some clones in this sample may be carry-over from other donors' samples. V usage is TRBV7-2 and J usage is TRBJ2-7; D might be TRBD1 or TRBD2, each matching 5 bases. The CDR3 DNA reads TGTGCCAGCAGCCTCCGTAGGGACCGTCTAGGGCAGTACTTC. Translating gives CASSLRRDRLGQYF.